This T cell receptor (beta chain) originates from a study of blood T cells in healthy people across ages. A second about 6 to 11 cycle PCR used barcoded and J-beta primers. TCRdb reprocessed the 5' RACE reads via MiXCR and lists one record per CDR3 protein. This sample has approximately 800,000 distinct CDR3 sequences, with 30% to 45% found just once. The source is a man in his late teens or twenties in good health. The sample consisted of blood.

The CDR3 spells CASSVGASGRSTDTQYF. The CDR3 DNA reads TGTGCCAGCAGCGTAGGAGCCAGCGGGAGGAGCACAGATACGCAGTATTTT. The chain couples TRBV9 to TRBJ2-3, with 9 nucleotides matching TRBD2. Germline-derived CDR1 and CDR2 are SGDLS and YYNGEE. There are 17 residues in the CDR3. V trimming: 0 bases; J trimming: 0 bases; junction bases outside the gene matches: 5.